Below, 29 T cell receptor beta chains from the same sample are listed, as sequenced in a study of regulatory T cells in long-lasting Graves disease. TCR beta libraries were built with iRepertoire HTBI primers and Arm-PCR of CDR3 regions. TCRdb reprocessed the multiplex PCR reads with MiXCR, giving one entry per CDR3 protein. The sample shows some 560,000 distinct CDR3 sequences, about 16% of them seen only once. As to time point: newly diagnosed GD, antithyroid drugs for less than 3 months. RNA extracted from PBMCs served as the sequencing template. A further study also used this sample, focusing on T cells in Graves' hyperthyroidism and ophthalmopathy.

The starting material was peripheral blood mononuclear cells (PBMCs), obtained at new diagnosis, from a patient treated with antithyroid drugs. Receptors originate from a woman aged 40 to 65 with Graves disease.

This clonotype was counted many times. This chain joins TRBV12-3 or TRBV12-4 and TRBJ2-7; 9 bases are shared with TRBD1. CDR3 size: 15 residues. V was clipped by 1 base and J by 5 bases; unmatched bases: 6. Written as DNA, the CDR3 is TGTGCCAGCAGTTTAGGTCCCGGGACAGGGAACGAGCAGTACTTC. This encodes CASSLGPGTGNEQYF.

This chain uses TRBV25-1 with TRBJ1-6; TRBD1 might be the D (6 bases). Germline V lookup: CDR1 MGHDK, CDR2 SYGVNS. Trimming cost V 5 bases and J 6 bases, with 8 bases left between them. This CDR3 comprises 13 residues. The CDR3 sequence is CASSNRANSPLHF. As DNA, the CDR3 is TGTGCCAGCAGTAACAGGGCTAATTCACCCCTCCACTTT.

This clonotype was detected ten times or more. The chain joins TRBV12-3 or TRBV12-4 to TRBJ1-5; D gene ambiguous. The V end was cut by 6 bases, the J end by 11 bases, with 11 bases between. The CDR3 is made up of 11 amino acids. The CDR3 region is CASSPDTTQHF. CDR3 bases: TGTGCCAGCAGCCCCGACACGACCCAGCATTTT.

This clonotype was counted between two and nine times. V gene TRBV9 combines with J gene TRBJ1-2, with a weak D call TRBD1 (5 bases). The CDR3 is 15 amino acids. Trimming removed 1 base from V and 4 bases from J, with 14 bases in between. Germline CDR1 is SGDLS and CDR2 is YYNGEE. As DNA, the CDR3 is TGTGCCAGCAGCGTAAACCTGGGGGACGGCTATGGCTACACCTTC. It encodes CASSVNLGDGYGYTF.

The CDR3 spells CASSQRARATNEKLFF. The CDR3 nucleotides read TGTGCCAGCAGCCAGAGAGCCCGTGCAACTAATGAAAAACTGTTTTTT. This chain joins TRBV7-8 and TRBJ1-4; no firm D call. CDR3 length: 16 residues. CDR1 is SGHVS, CDR2 FQNEAQ, per germline. Trimming stripped 5 bases from V and 0 bases from J, with 13 bases between.

Turning to this clonotype: With a much larger clone just one base away, this may be a read error. The chain uses TRBV27 and TRBJ1-2; D not resolved. Germline V gives CDR1 MNHEY, CDR2 SMNVEV (reference sequence). With 3 bases removed from V and 6 bases from J, the gap between germline ends came to 14 bases. The CDR3 has 14 residues. CDR3 residues: CASSLKSRPNGYTF. DNA of the CDR3: TGTGCCAGCAGTTTGAAGTCCCGACCCAATGGCTACACCTTC.

This clonotype was seen ten or more times. This chain connects TRBV20-1 to TRBJ2-3, with 12 bases fitting TRBD2. The CDR3 extends over 15 amino acids. Per germline, CDR1 DFQATT and CDR2 SNEGSKA (reference sequence). The J segment lost 2 bases and the V segment lost 1 base, leaving 1 base of the junction unmatched. In nucleotides, the CDR3 is TGCAGTGCTAGAGGGACTAGCGGGAACACAGATACGCAGTATTTT. The encoded protein is CSARGTSGNTDTQYF.

This clonotype has only one observation. The rearrangement uses TRBV4-2 and TRBJ2-1, with 10 bases that match TRBD2. V was pared by 1 base and J by 9 bases, with 12 bases of the junction left unmatched. This CDR3 is built from 17 residues. Per the germline V gene, CDR1 is LGHNA and CDR2 is YNFKEQ. The CDR3 spells CASSQGQERGGFGEQFF. CDR3 nucleotide sequence: TGTGCCAGCAGCCAAGGACAGGAGCGGGGGGGCTTTGGTGAGCAGTTCTTC.

This clonotype was seen a few times. The rearrangement joins TRBV7-9 to TRBJ2-1, with no clear D. Per germline, CDR1 SEHNR and CDR2 FQNEAQ (reference sequence). V lost 5 bases and J 8 bases, leaving 16 bases between the germline ends. This CDR3 comprises 14 residues. This CDR3 reads CASSRGPSVDEQFF. Written as DNA, the CDR3 is TGTGCCAGCAGCAGAGGTCCCAGTGTTGATGAGCAGTTCTTC.

This clonotype was seen ten or more times. The J gene is TRBJ2-3, the V gene TRBV9, with no clear D. Trimming shortened V by 0 bases and J by 0 bases, and 14 bases separated the two germline ends. The length of the CDR3 is 17 residues. Looked up from germline, CDR1 is SGDLS and CDR2 is YYNGEE. The CDR3 bases are TGTGCCAGCAGCGTAGGCTTTGGCGGCCCCAGCACAGATACGCAGTATTTT. It encodes CASSVGFGGPSTDTQYF.

This clonotype was picked up many times. This chain uses TRBV7-9 with TRBJ2-2, with D unresolved. Germline V CDR1 and CDR2: SEHNR, FQNEAQ (reference sequence). This CDR3 has 12 residues. The V gene lost 5 bases and the J gene lost 6 bases, with 7 bases spanning the gap. The CDR3 region is CASSRPPGELFF. DNA of the CDR3: TGTGCCAGCAGCCGTCCTCCCGGGGAGCTGTTTTTT.

This clonotype appeared many times. This chain connects TRBV7-2 to TRBJ2-7, with D perhaps given as TRBD1 or TRBD2 (5 bases each). With 8 bases removed from V and 2 bases from J, the gap between germline ends came to 13 bases. The CDR3 is 13 residues long. Germline assignment: CDR1 SGHTA and CDR2 FQGNSA. For the CDR3, the DNA is TGTGCCAGCTCCCAAAGAGGGGCCTACGAGCAGTACTTC. It specifies CASSQRGAYEQYF.

This clonotype was observed many times. The chain is built from TRBV7-2 and TRBJ2-3; a weak D match, TRBD2 (5 bases). Germline V gene sequence: CDR1 SGHTA, CDR2 FQGNSA. CDR3 size: 15 residues. V shed 6 bases and J shed 1 base, with 14 bases lying between them. The CDR3, as DNA: TGTGCCAGCAGACAACTAGGATCCGGCACAGATACGCAGTATTTT. As protein: CASRQLGSGTDTQYF.

The sample holds many counts of this clonotype. The chain employs TRBV30 and TRBJ1-1; D is possibly TRBD1 (5 bases). Germline CDR1 reads GTSNPN; CDR2 reads SVGIG (reference sequence). Trimming removed 1 base at V and 5 bases at J, with 11 bases between. CDR3 length: 13 amino acids. This CDR3 is CAWSDQGRTEAFF. As DNA, the CDR3 is TGTGCCTGGAGTGACCAGGGAAGGACTGAAGCTTTCTTT. Based on the CDR3 plus reference TRBV30 and TRBJ1-1, the full variable domain is SQTIHQWPATLVQPVGSPLSLECTVEGTSNPNLYWYRQAAGRGLQLLFYSVGIGQISSEVPQNLSASRPQDRQFILSSKKLLLSDSGFYLCAWSDQGRTEAFFGQGTRLTVV.

The table lists this clonotype with many counts. The chain carries TRBV18 and TRBJ2-7, with 7 bases lining up with TRBD1. The germline V gene has CDR1 KGHSH and CDR2 LQKENI. Germline trimming cut 5 bases from V and 9 bases from J; bases unmatched to any gene: 19. The CDR3 loop spans 16 amino acids. Here the CDR3 reads CASSIQQGTTYERQYF. CDR3 coding DNA: TGTGCCAGCTCAATTCAACAGGGGACCACCTACGAGCGGCAGTACTTC.

This clonotype was seen a handful of times. The chain couples TRBV7-2 to TRBJ2-1; 16 bases line up with TRBD2. Matching the DNA end better, TRBJ2-5 makes the J call doubtful. The CDR3 is 18 amino acids. Germline V gene data show CDR1 as SGHTA and CDR2 as FQGNSA. CDR3 loop: CASSSPGLAGGGEETQYF. CDR3 nucleotide sequence: TGTGCCAGCAGCTCCCCGGGACTAGCGGGGGGGGGGGAAGAGACCCAGTACTTC.

This chain uses TRBV19 with TRBJ1-5, with D uncertain. Trimming stripped 4 bases from V and 5 bases from J, with 9 bases between. Germline CDR1 LNHDA, CDR2 SQIVND (reference sequence). CDR3 length equals 13 residues. This CDR3 reads CASSRPRDQPQHF. As DNA, the CDR3 is TGTGCCAGTAGTAGGCCCCGAGATCAGCCCCAGCATTTT.

This clonotype was seen ten or more times. V and J are TRBV19 and TRBJ1-1; no definite D call. Germline CDR1 is LNHDA and CDR2 is SQIVND (reference sequence). The CDR3 has 16 residues. V was cut by 0 bases and J by 0 bases, with 11 bases left in between. The CDR3 region is CASSIDLRRLNTEAFF. CDR3 nucleotide sequence: TGTGCCAGTAGTATAGACCTCCGACGGTTGAACACTGAAGCTTTCTTT.

The rearrangement links TRBV7-9 to TRBJ2-1, with TRBD1 as a possible D gene (5 bases). Trimming removed 6 bases at V and 0 bases at J, with 12 bases between. This CDR3 spans 15 amino acids. Germline CDR1 is SEHNR and CDR2 is FQNEAQ (reference sequence). The CDR3 bases are TGTGCCAGCAGTTCGGACACCTTCTCCTACAATGAGCAGTTCTTC. The encoded protein is CASSSDTFSYNEQFF.

There are a few counts of this clonotype. The gene calls are TRBV28 and TRBJ2-5; D perhaps matches TRBD1 (6 bases). This CDR3 region has 16 residues. Trimming shortened V by 4 bases and J by 7 bases, and 22 bases separated the two germline ends. Per the germline V gene, CDR1 is MDHEN and CDR2 is SYDVKM. The CDR3 DNA sequence: TGTGCCAGCAGTTCCCCGCACCTGGACAGCTCCGGGACCCAGTACTTC. This sequence encodes CASSSPHLDSSGTQYF.

There are many counts of this clonotype. The chain carries TRBV12-3 or TRBV12-4 and TRBJ2-7; D is uncertain. The germline V and J ends were trimmed by 1 base and 0 bases, with 4 bases remaining between them. This CDR3 spans 13 amino acids. CDR3 DNA: TGTGCCAGCAGTTTAGACTTCTCCTACGAGCAGTACTTC. It translates to CASSLDFSYEQYF.

To note about this clonotype: A read error may explain this, as a much larger clone is one base away. V is TRBV10-3 and J is TRBJ2-1; D is perhaps TRBD2 (5 bases). The assigned J gene may be wrong: the sequence end matches TRBJ2-3 better. The CDR3 runs 12 residues. From germline, CDR1 is ENHRY and CDR2 SYGVKD. The chain's CDR3 is CAGRRTLISQYF. Here the CDR3 DNA reads TGTGCCGGCAGGAGGACCCTCATTTCGCAGTATTTT.

This chain connects TRBV5-5 to TRBJ2-5; TRBD1 agrees at 7 bases. The length of the CDR3 is 11 residues. CDR1 and CDR2 from the germline V gene are SGHKS and YYEKEE (reference sequence). The V gene end was trimmed by 10 bases and the J gene end by 5 bases; junction bases not matched to a gene: 5. CDR3 DNA sequence: TGTGCCGGGGGACAGAGGGAGACCCAGTACTTC. This translates into CAGGQRETQYF.

Many counts were recorded for this clonotype. One end of the junction fails to match germline, which may point to a read error. The V and J genes are TRBV7-8 and TRBJ1-2; TRBD1 agrees at 7 bases. From germline, CDR1 is SGHVS and CDR2 FQNEAQ. The CDR3 is made up of 15 amino acids. Written as DNA, the CDR3 is TGTGCCAGCAGTTTAGCGCTACAGGGGAACTATGGCTACACCTTC. As protein: CASSLALQGNYGYTF.

This clonotype has ten or more counts. The chain joins TRBV19 to TRBJ1-2; weak D call: TRBD1 (5 bases). Trimming took off 8 bases at V and 4 bases at J, with 17 bases between the two ends. CDR3 length: 14 amino acids. Germline lookup yields CDR1 LNHDA and CDR2 SQIVND (reference sequence). For the CDR3, the DNA is TGTGCCAGTCGAGGGACCGCTAATGTCTATGGCTACACCTTC. Encoded protein: CASRGTANVYGYTF.

V usage is TRBV10-3 and J usage is TRBJ2-1; 9 nucleotides agree with TRBD2. The V segment lost 0 bases and the J segment 6 bases; nucleotides outside the gene matches: 6. The CDR3 length is 16 residues. Germline values: CDR1 ENHRY, CDR2 SYGVKD. The chain's CDR3 is CAISESGGGAGNEQFF. The CDR3 region has the DNA TGTGCCATCAGTGAGTCTGGCGGGGGGGCTGGCAATGAGCAGTTCTTC.

The chain couples TRBV15 to TRBJ1-6, with D maybe TRBD1 (6 bases). This CDR3 contains 16 residues. V lost 0 bases and J 9 bases, leaving 15 bases between the germline ends. CDR1 is LNHNV, CDR2 YYDKDF, per germline (reference sequence). The CDR3 loop reads CATSREKQGLGSPLHF. DNA of the CDR3: TGTGCCACCAGCAGAGAGAAACAGGGTTTAGGTTCACCCCTCCACTTT.

This clonotype was counted ten times or more. The genes are TRBV20-1 and TRBJ2-5, with 7 bases that match TRBD2. CDR3 size: 14 residues. V shed 2 bases and J 3 bases; nucleotides not matched to a gene: 6. Germline CDR1 reads DFQATT; CDR2 reads SNEGSKA (reference sequence). The CDR3, as DNA: TGCAGTGCTAGACCGTGGGGGGGGAAAGAGACCCAGTACTTC. Translation: CSARPWGGKETQYF.

This clonotype appeared many times. This chain connects TRBV3-1 to TRBJ2-5; D gene uncertain. The CDR3 length is 12 residues. Germline V CDR1 and CDR2: LGHDT, YNNKEL (reference sequence). Between the trimmed V and J ends, which lost 2 bases and 5 bases, there was a span of 6 bases. DNA of the CDR3: TGTGCCAGCAGCCAATCTAGGGAGACCCAGTACTTC. Its translation: CASSQSRETQYF.